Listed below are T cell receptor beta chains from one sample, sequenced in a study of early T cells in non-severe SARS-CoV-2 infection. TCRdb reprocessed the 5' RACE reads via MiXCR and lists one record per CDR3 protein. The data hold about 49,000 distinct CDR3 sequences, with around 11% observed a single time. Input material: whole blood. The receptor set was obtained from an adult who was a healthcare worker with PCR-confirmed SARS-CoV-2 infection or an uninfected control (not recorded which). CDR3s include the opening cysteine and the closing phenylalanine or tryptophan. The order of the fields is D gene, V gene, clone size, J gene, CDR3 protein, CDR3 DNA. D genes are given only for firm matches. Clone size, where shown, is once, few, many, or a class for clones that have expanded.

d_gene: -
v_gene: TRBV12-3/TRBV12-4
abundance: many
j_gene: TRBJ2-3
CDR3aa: CASSLVVTDTQYF
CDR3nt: TGTGCCAGCAGTTTAGTGGTTACAGATACGCAGTATTTT

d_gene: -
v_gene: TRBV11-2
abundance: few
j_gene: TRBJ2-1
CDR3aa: CASSTYVGATKHEQFF
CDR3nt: TGTGCCAGCAGCACCTACGTCGGGGCCACAAAGCATGAGCAGTTCTTC

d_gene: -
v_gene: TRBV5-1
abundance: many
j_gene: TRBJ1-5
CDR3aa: CASSLEGSQPQHF
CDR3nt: TGCGCCAGCAGCTTGGAGGGAAGTCAGCCCCAGCATTTT

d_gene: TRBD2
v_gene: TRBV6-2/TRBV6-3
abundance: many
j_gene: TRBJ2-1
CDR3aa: CASSTSGLAVTTYNEQFF
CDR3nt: TGTGCCAGCAGTACCTCAGGACTAGCGGTAACTACCTACAATGAGCAGTTCTTC

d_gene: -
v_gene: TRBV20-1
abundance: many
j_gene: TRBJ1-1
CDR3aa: CSARDGSNTEAFF
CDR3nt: TGCAGTGCTAGAGACGGTAGTAACACTGAAGCTTTCTTT

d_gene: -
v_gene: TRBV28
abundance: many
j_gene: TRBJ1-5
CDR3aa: CASRPWASNQPQHF
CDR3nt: TGTGCCAGCAGGCCATGGGCCAGCAATCAGCCCCAGCATTTT

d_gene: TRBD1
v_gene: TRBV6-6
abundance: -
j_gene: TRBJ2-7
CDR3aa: CASSKGTGVSEQYF
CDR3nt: TGTGCCAGCAGTAAAGGGACAGGGGTTAGCGAGCAGTACTTC

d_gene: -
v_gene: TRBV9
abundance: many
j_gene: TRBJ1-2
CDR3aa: CASSSPPGSHGYTF
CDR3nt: TGTGCCAGCAGCTCCCCCCCGGGGAGTCATGGCTACACCTTC

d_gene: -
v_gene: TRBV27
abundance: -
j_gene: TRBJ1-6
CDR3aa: CASSFFSGPLHF
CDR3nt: TGTGCCAGCAGTTTTTTTTCGGGACCCCTCCACTTT

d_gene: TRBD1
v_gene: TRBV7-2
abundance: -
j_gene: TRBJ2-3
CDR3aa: CASSLRGLRTDTQYF
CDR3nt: TGTGCCAGCAGCTTAAGGGGGCTAAGGACAGATACGCAGTATTTT

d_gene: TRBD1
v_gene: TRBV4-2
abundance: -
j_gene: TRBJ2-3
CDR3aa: CASSQGGGTGDTDTQYF
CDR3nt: TGTGCCAGCAGCCAAGGGGGCGGGACAGGGGACACAGATACGCAGTATTTT

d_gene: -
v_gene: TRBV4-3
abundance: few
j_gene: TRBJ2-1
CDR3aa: CASSQDSRGGVYNEQFF
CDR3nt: TGCGCCAGCAGCCAAGATTCTAGGGGCGGGGTCTACAATGAGCAGTTCTTC

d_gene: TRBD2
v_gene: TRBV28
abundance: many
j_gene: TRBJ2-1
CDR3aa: CASSLSRGGNEQFF
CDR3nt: TGTGCCAGCAGTTTATCACGGGGGGGCAATGAGCAGTTCTTC

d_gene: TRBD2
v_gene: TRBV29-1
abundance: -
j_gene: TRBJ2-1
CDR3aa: CSEGLAGVWNEQFF
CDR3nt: TGCAGCGAGGGACTAGCGGGAGTATGGAATGAGCAGTTCTTC

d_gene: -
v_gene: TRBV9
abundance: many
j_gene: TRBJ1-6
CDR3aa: CASSVEAAPVNSPLHF
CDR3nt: TGTGCCAGCAGCGTAGAGGCAGCACCCGTTAATTCACCCCTCCACTTT

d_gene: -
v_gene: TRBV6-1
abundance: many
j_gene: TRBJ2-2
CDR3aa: CASTAAGELFF
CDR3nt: TGTGCCAGCACCGCAGCCGGGGAGCTGTTTTTT

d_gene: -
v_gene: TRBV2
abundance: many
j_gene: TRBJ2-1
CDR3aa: CASSPAVEQFF
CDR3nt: TGTGCCAGCAGCCCCGCAGTGGAGCAGTTCTTC

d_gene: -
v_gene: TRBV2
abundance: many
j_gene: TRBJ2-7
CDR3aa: CASCSGRYEQYF
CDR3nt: TGTGCCAGCTGCTCAGGAAGGTACGAGCAGTACTTC

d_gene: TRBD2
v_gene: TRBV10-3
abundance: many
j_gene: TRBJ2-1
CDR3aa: CAISESTSGRDNEQFF
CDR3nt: TGTGCCATCAGTGAATCCACTAGCGGGAGAGACAATGAGCAGTTCTTC

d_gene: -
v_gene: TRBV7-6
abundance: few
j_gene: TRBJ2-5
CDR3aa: CASSLAFLAISQETQYF
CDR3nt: TGTGCCAGCAGCTTAGCCTTTCTAGCGATATCACAAGAGACCCAGTACTTC

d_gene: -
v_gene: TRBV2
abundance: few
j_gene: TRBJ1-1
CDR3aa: CASSEIAGGEAFF
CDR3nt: TGTGCCAGCAGTGAAATCGCGGGTGGCGAGGCTTTCTTT

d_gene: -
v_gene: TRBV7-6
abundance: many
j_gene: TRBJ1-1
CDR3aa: CASSSVLDGEAFF
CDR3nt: TGTGCCAGCAGCTCCGTTCTCGACGGTGAAGCTTTCTTT

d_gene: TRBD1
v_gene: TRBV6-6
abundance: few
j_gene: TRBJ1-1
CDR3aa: CASRLGTVNTEAFF
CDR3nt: TGTGCCAGCAGGTTAGGGACAGTAAACACTGAAGCTTTCTTT

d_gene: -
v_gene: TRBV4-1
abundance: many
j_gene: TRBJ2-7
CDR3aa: CASSQIQGYEQYF
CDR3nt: TGCGCCAGCAGCCAAATACAGGGATACGAGCAGTACTTC

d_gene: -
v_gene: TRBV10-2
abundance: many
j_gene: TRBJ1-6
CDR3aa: CASSESFWSGNNSPLHF
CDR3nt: TGCGCCAGCAGTGAGTCGTTTTGGTCCGGGAACAATTCACCCCTCCACTTT

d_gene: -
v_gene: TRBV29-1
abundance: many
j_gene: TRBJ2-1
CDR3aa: CSVEDQEYGFNEQFF
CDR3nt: TGCAGCGTTGAAGATCAAGAATACGGATTCAATGAGCAGTTCTTC

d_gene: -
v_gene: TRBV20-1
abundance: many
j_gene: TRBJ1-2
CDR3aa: CSARDVTGGSMRYTF
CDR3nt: TGCAGTGCTAGAGATGTAACGGGGGGTTCTATGCGCTACACCTTC

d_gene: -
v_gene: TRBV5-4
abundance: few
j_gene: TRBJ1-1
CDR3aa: CASSLGRTSISEAFF
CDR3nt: TGTGCCAGCAGCTTGGGGCGTACCTCAATCTCCGAAGCTTTCTTT

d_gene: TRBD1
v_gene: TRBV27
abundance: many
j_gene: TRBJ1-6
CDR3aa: CASRDGQGGSPLHF
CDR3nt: TGTGCCAGCAGGGACGGACAGGGAGGATCACCCCTCCACTTT

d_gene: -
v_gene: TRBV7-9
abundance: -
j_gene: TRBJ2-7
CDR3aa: CASSSPQGYEQYF
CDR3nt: TGTGCCAGCAGCTCGCCCCAGGGGTACGAGCAGTACTTC

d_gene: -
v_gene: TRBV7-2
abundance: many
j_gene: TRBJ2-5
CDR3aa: CASSEGSPGQETQYF
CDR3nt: TGTGCCAGCAGCGAAGGCAGCCCTGGGCAAGAGACCCAGTACTTC

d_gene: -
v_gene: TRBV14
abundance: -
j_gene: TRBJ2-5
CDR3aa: CASSPDARRETQYF
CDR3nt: TGTGCCAGCAGCCCGGACGCCCGGCGAGAGACCCAGTACTTC

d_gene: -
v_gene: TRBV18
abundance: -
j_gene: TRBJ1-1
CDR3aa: CASSPWAKNTEVFF
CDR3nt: TGTGCCAGCTCACCCTGGGCCAAGAACACTGAAGTTTTCTTT

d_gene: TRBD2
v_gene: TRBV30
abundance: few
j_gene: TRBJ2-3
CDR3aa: CAWSGGRGTDTQYF
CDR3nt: TGTGCCTGGAGTGGCGGGAGGGGCACAGATACGCAGTATTTT

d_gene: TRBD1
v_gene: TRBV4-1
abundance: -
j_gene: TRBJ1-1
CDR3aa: CASSQLLPGGTEAFF
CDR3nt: TGCGCCAGCAGCCAACTTCTGCCAGGGGGCACTGAAGCTTTCTTT

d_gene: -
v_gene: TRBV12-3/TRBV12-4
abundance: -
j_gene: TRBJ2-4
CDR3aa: CASRRAKNIQYF
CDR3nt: TGTGCCAGCAGGAGGGCCAAAAACATTCAGTACTTC

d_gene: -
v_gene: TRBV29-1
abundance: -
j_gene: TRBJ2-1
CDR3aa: CSVDSGTEFF
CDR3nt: TGCAGCGTTGATAGCGGAACGGAGTTCTTC